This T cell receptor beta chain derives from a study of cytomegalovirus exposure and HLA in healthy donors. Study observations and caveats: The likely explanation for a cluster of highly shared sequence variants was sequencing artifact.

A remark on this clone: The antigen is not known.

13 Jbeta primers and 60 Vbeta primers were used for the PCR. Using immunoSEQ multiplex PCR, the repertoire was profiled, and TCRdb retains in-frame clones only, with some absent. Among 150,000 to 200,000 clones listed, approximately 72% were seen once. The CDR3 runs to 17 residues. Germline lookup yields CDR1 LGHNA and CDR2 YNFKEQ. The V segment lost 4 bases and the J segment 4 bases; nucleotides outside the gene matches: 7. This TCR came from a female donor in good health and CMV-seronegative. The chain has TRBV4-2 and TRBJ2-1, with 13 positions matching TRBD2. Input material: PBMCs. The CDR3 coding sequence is TGTGCCAGCAGCCCTACCAAACTAGCGGGGGGGTACAATGAGCAGTTCTTC. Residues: CASSPTKLAGGYNEQFF.